This is a list of T cell receptor beta chains from one sample in a study of post-analysis software for immune sequencing data. One entry per CDR3 protein, called by TCRdb with MiXCR from the PCR reads. The repertoire holds around 700,000 distinct CDR3 sequences, with approximately 59% as singletons. Input material: blood. These receptors were collected from a girl aged 2 to 10 with multiple sclerosis. The CDR3 runs from the conserved cysteine through the conserved F or W. A D gene is named only where the DNA matches it firmly. A row's size may be missing; if present it is once, few, many or a size class.

CDR3 DNA | CDR3 protein | V gene | D gene | CDR3 length | J gene | clone size
TGTGCCAGCTGTTATGGACCCCCAGATACGCAGTATTTT | CASCYGPPDTQYF | TRBV7-2 | . | 13 | TRBJ2-3 | few
TGTGCCAGCAGTCCCAGGGGGATGGATGAGCAGTTCTTC | CASSPRGMDEQFF | TRBV12-3/TRBV12-4 | TRBD1 | 13 | TRBJ2-1 | .
TGCGCCAGCAGCTTGGTCGCAACGGGCTATGGCTACACCTTC | CASSLVATGYGYTF | TRBV5-1 | . | 14 | TRBJ1-2 | .
TGCAGCGTTGGGTTGGCTCTCTCCTACAATGAGCAGTTCTTC | CSVGLALSYNEQFF | TRBV29-1 | . | 14 | TRBJ2-1 | .
TGTGCCAGCAGTAGACCGGGACAGGGGGCGGGTGAGCAGTTCTTC | CASSRPGQGAGEQFF | TRBV6-5 | TRBD1 | 15 | TRBJ2-1 | .
TGTGCCAGCGGCGGTAGGGACAGTTTTAACTATGGCTACACCTTC | CASGGRDSFNYGYTF | TRBV3-1 | TRBD1 | 15 | TRBJ1-2 | .
TGTGCCAGCAGCCAACCCCACCTAGGAGCTAGCGGGAGGATAAATGAGCAGTTCTTC | CASSQPHLGASGRINEQFF | TRBV3-1 | TRBD2 | 19 | TRBJ2-1 | .
TGTGCCAGCAGCTTAACTAAAGGGCCTCAAGAGACCCAGTACTTC | CASSLTKGPQETQYF | TRBV11-2 | . | 15 | TRBJ2-5 | .
TGCAGTGCTAGAGATTGGCTTCAAGAGACCCAGTACTTC | CSARDWLQETQYF | TRBV20-1 | . | 13 | TRBJ2-5 | .
TGTGCCAGCAGCCAGAGACAGGGCTGGGGGGAGACCCAGTACTTC | CASSQRQGWGETQYF | TRBV7-9 | TRBD1 | 15 | TRBJ2-5 | .
TGTGCCAGCAGCCCGGGACAGACTAACTATGGCTACACCTTC | CASSPGQTNYGYTF | TRBV7-2 | TRBD1 | 14 | TRBJ1-2 | .
TGTGCCATCAGTGCTAGGGAAGACACCAAAGAGACCCAGTACTTC | CAISAREDTKETQYF | TRBV10-3 | . | 15 | TRBJ2-5 | .
TGTGCCAGCACCCCTTACAAGGGGACCACTGAAGCTTTCTTT | CASTPYKGTTEAFF | TRBV12-3/TRBV12-4 | . | 14 | TRBJ1-1 | .
TGTGCCAGCAGTTATAGTCTATTCTCGGGGAACACTGAAGCTTTCTTT | CASSYSLFSGNTEAFF | TRBV6-2/TRBV6-3 | . | 16 | TRBJ1-1 | .
TGTGCCAGCAGCTATAAGGATGAGCAGTTCTTC | CASSYKDEQFF | TRBV12-3/TRBV12-4 | . | 11 | TRBJ2-1 | .
TGTGCCAGCAACCGGGGGCAATACTATGGCTACACCTTC | CASNRGQYYGYTF | TRBV6-2/TRBV6-3 | . | 13 | TRBJ1-2 | few
TGTGCCACCAGTGACTCCGGGACAGGGGAGAACAATGAGCAGTTCTTC | CATSDSGTGENNEQFF | TRBV24-1 | TRBD1 | 16 | TRBJ2-1 | .
TGTGCCAGCAGTTTATATAGGGAGGGGGCACAGTACTTC | CASSLYREGAQYF | TRBV27 | . | 13 | TRBJ2-7 | .
TGTGCCAGCAGTCCCCATCAAGGGGGTAACTATGGCTACACCTTC | CASSPHQGGNYGYTF | TRBV12-3/TRBV12-4 | . | 15 | TRBJ1-2 | few
TGTGCCAGCAGCCAAGGCGGGAGTGTCCACGGGCAGTACTTC | CASSQGGSVHGQYF | TRBV3-1 | TRBD2 | 14 | TRBJ2-7 | .
TGTGCCAGCACTGCTACCGCTCGCGGGGAACGGTATTTT | CASTATARGERYF | TRBV7-2 | . | 13 | TRBJ2-3 | .
TGTGCCAGCAGCTTAGCGGGGAGGGGCCAGAGAAATGAGCAGTTCTTC | CASSLAGRGQRNEQFF | TRBV7-2 | TRBD2 | 16 | TRBJ2-1 | once
TGTGCCAGCAGCTTGGCCCCCTCGGGGGCAAGCAGCGAGCAGTACTTC | CASSLAPSGASSEQYF | TRBV7-6 | . | 16 | TRBJ2-7 | .
TGCGCCAGCAGCTTTACCGGGACGGATATCTATGGCTACACCTTC | CASSFTGTDIYGYTF | TRBV5-1 | . | 15 | TRBJ1-2 | once
TGCAGCGTTCATTCCGGGACTAGCGGGGGGGTAGGTACCAATGAGCAGTTCTTC | CSVHSGTSGGVGTNEQFF | TRBV29-1 | TRBD2 | 18 | TRBJ2-1 | .
TGCGCCAGTAGCCAAGTCGCACAGAACACAGATACGCAGTATTTT | CASSQVAQNTDTQYF | TRBV4-1 | . | 15 | TRBJ2-3 | few
TGTGCCAGCAGCTTGGGGGCGGGGGCCAACACCTTC | CASSLGAGANTF | TRBV5-5 | . | 12 | TRBJ1-2 | .
TGTGCCAGCAGTTTGGGGAGCCTCACAGATACGCAGTATTTT | CASSLGSLTDTQYF | TRBV27 | . | 14 | TRBJ2-3 | .
TGCAGTGCTGTGACTAGCGGGGTAACCGGGGAGCTGTTTTTT | CSAVTSGVTGELFF | TRBV20-1 | TRBD2 | 14 | TRBJ2-2 | .
TGTGCCAGCAGCACAACTACCCTCCTACGGGGTGGCACAGATACGCAGTATTTT | CASSTTTLLRGGTDTQYF | TRBV13 | . | 18 | TRBJ2-3 | few
TGCAGTGCTCCCGAGGCCACAGATACGCAGTATTTT | CSAPEATDTQYF | TRBV20-1 | . | 12 | TRBJ2-3 | few
TGTGCCACCAGCAGAGTGAGACAGGGAGTGACCCAGTACTTC | CATSRVRQGVTQYF | TRBV15 | TRBD1 | 14 | TRBJ2-5 | few
TGTGCCAGCAGCTTAGCGGGCCGGGGGAGTAACTATGGCTACACCTTC | CASSLAGRGSNYGYTF | TRBV7-8 | . | 16 | TRBJ1-2 | few
TGCAGTGCTAAAAGGCCAGCGGGGGGGCTCTACTACAATGAGCAGTTCTTC | CSAKRPAGGLYYNEQFF | TRBV20-1 | TRBD2 | 17 | TRBJ2-1 | .